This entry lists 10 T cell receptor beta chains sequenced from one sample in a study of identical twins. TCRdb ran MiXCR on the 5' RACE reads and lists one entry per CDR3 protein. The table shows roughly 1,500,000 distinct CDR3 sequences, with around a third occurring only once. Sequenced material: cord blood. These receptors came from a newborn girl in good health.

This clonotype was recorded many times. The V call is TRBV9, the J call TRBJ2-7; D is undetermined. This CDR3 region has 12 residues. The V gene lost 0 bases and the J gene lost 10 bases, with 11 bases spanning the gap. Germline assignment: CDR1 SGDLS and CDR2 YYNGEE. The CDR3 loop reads CASSVATGPQYF. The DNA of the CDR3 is TGTGCCAGCAGCGTAGCTACTGGGCCCCAGTACTTC.

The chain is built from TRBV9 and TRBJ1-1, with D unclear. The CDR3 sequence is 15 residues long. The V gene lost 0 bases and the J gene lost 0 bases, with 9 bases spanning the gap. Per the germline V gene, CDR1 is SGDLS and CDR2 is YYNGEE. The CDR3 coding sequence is TGTGCCAGCAGCGTAGAACCCGGCTTGAACACTGAAGCTTTCTTT. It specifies CASSVEPGLNTEAFF.

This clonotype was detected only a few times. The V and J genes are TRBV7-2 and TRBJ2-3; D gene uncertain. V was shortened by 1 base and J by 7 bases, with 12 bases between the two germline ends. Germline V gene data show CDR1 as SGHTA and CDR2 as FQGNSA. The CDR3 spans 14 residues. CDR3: CASSLVMTSNTQYF. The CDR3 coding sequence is TGTGCCAGCAGCTTAGTTATGACATCCAATACGCAGTATTTT.

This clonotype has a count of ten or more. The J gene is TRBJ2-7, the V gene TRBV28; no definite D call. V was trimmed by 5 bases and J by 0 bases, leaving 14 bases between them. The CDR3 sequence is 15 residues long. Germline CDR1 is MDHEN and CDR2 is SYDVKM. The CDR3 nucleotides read TGTGCCAGCAGTCCCGGACCCCTCAGCTCCTACGAGCAGTACTTC. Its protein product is CASSPGPLSSYEQYF.

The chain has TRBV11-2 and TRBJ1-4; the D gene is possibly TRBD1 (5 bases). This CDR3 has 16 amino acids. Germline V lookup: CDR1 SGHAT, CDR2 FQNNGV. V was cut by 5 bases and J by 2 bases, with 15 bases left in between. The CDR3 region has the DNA TGTGCCAGCAGCATTCTAAGACAGCCTACTAATGAAAAACTGTTTTTT. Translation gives CASSILRQPTNEKLFF.

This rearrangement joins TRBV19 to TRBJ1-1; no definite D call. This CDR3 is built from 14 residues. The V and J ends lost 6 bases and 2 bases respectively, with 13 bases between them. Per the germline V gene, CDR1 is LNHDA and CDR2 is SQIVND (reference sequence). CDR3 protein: CASSQRGLNTEAFF. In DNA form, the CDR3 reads TGTGCCAGTAGCCAAAGAGGGTTAAACACTGAAGCTTTCTTT.

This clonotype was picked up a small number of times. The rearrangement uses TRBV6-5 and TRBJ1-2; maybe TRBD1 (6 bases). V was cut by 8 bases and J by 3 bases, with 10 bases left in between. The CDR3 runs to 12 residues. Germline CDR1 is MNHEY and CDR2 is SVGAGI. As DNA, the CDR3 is TGTGCCAGCGGGGCAGGGGACTATGGCTACACCTTC. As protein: CASGAGDYGYTF.

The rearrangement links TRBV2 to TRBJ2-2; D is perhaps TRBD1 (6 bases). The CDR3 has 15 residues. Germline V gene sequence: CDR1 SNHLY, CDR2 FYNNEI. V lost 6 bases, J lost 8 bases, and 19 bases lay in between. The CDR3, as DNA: TGTGCCAGCAGGGCACCAGGGGATCTCCTGGGGGAGCTGTTTTTT. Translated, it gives CASRAPGDLLGELFF. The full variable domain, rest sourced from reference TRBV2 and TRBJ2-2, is EPEVTQTPSHQVTQMGQEVILRCVPISNHLYFYWYRQILGQKVEFLVSFYNNEISEKSEIFDDQFSVERPDGSNFTLKIRSTKLEDSAMYFCASRAPGDLLGELFFGEGSRLTVL.

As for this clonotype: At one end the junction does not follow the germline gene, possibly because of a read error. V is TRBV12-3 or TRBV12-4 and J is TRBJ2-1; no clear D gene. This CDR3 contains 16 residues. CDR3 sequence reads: CASSLYGQSSYNGQFF. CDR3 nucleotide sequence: TGTGCCAGCAGTTTATACGGCCAGAGCTCCTACAATGGGCAGTTCTTC.

CDR3 sequence reads: CASSDHAGTGANEQFF. The CDR3 nucleotides are TGTGCCAGCAGTGATCATGCCGGGACAGGGGCCAATGAGCAGTTCTTC. The chain employs TRBV25-1 and TRBJ2-1; the match to TRBD1 covers 10 bases. CDR1 is MGHDK and CDR2 is SYGVNS in the germline V gene. This CDR3 spans 16 amino acids. V lost 3 bases, J lost 6 bases, and 8 bases stayed unmatched.